The 5 T cell receptor beta chains listed next were all sequenced from one sample in a study of shared clonotypes between healthy human individuals (TCRdb year 2020). Library prep was done by the immunoSEQ multiplex PCR assay. The clones in this table, taken by TCRdb from immuneACCESS, are in-frame only. Not every clone is retained; where verified, under half of the shortfall comes from an unresolved V gene, and the cause of the rest is unknown. For this sample the table gives some 100,000 clones, of which 55% to 70% were detected only once. The ten largest clones add up to 24% of the sample. Sequenced material: memory CD8+ T cells sorted from blood. The meaning of the sample's cell subset or site label: CD45RO+ cells pooled with CCR7-negative TemRA cells. The source is a woman in her 30s in good health.

The rearrangement uses TRBV4-2 and TRBJ2-3; D is perhaps TRBD2 (6 bases). V was cut by 2 bases and J by 8 bases, with 8 bases left in between. Germline V gives CDR1 LGHNA, CDR2 YNFKEQ. This CDR3 is built from 12 residues. CDR3 nucleotides: TGTGCCAGCAGCCAACTGGGAGGTACGCAGTATTTT. This gives the protein CASSQLGGTQYF.

The gene calls are TRBV9 and TRBJ1-1; D might be TRBD1 (5 bases). Germline V gene sequence: CDR1 SGDLS, CDR2 YYNGEE. The V end was cut by 4 bases, the J end by 4 bases, with 14 bases between. CDR3 length: 14 amino acids. The CDR3 DNA reads TGTGCCAGCAGCCCAAGTTGGGGGGGCACTGAAGCTTTCTTT. Translating it yields CASSPSWGGTEAFF.

This clone was seen a few times. The chain has TRBV2 and TRBJ1-1, with 8 bases matching TRBD1. J was trimmed by 10 bases and V by 6 bases; bases with no gene match: 4. Germline CDR1 SNHLY, CDR2 FYNNEI. The CDR3 extends over 11 amino acids. The CDR3 DNA reads TGTGCCAGCAGAGGACAGGGCGCAGCTTTCTTT. This encodes CASRGQGAAFF.

This clone is medium-sized in the sample. Additional DNA sequences in this sample encode the identical CDR3. This chain uses TRBV6-1 with TRBJ2-7, with 13 bases matching TRBD2. Germline V CDR1 and CDR2: MNHNS, SASEGT. The V segment lost 2 bases and the J segment 3 bases; nucleotides outside the gene matches: 1. The CDR3 is 15 amino acids. CDR3 residues: CASSERTSGSYEQYF. The CDR3 DNA is TGTGCCAGCAGTGAAAGGACTAGCGGGAGCTACGAGCAGTACTTC.

V is TRBV9 and J is TRBJ2-7; D is uncertain. The CDR3 loop spans 15 amino acids. The germline V gene has CDR1 SGDLS and CDR2 YYNGEE. Trimming cost V 0 bases and J 1 base, with 11 bases left between them. CDR3 in DNA: TGTGCCAGCAGCGTAGATTTTCTGGGATCCTACGAGCAGTACTTC. Translated: CASSVDFLGSYEQYF.